The next 23 T cell receptor beta chains were all read from a single sample in a study of radiotherapy plus CTLA-4 blockade in lung cancer. The assay was immunoSEQ multiplex PCR, and TCRdb's table has in-frame clones only and misses some. Here the sample spans approximately 85,000 clones, about 80% being singletons. The source material was peripheral blood, sampled from a patient treated with radiotherapy plus ipilimumab. Every receptor here comes from a human donor with non-small cell lung cancer that progressed on radiotherapy plus ipilimumab.

The J gene is TRBJ2-7, the V gene TRBV9; 11 bases agree with TRBD1. Looked up from germline, CDR1 is SGDLS and CDR2 is YYNGEE. This CDR3 contains 15 residues. J gave up 7 bases and V 0 bases, and 6 bases lay outside the gene matches. The CDR3 spells CASSVEPGQGVEQYF. In nucleotides, the CDR3 is TGTGCCAGCAGCGTAGAGCCGGGACAGGGGGTAGAGCAGTACTTC.

This sequence joins TRBV5-1 and TRBJ2-1, with D perhaps matching TRBD1 (6 bases). CDR1 and CDR2 from the germline V gene are SGHRS and YFSETQ. The V end was cut by 0 bases, the J end by 9 bases, with 10 bases between. This CDR3 comprises 13 residues. CDR3 loop: CASSLEGVGEQFF. DNA of the CDR3: TGCGCCAGCAGCTTGGAGGGGGTCGGTGAGCAGTTCTTC.

This chain links TRBV18 with TRBJ2-7; D is tentatively TRBD1 or TRBD2 (6 bases each). The germline V gene has CDR1 KGHSH and CDR2 LQKENI. The germline V and J ends were trimmed by 8 bases and 6 bases, with 14 bases remaining between them. The CDR3 extends over 12 amino acids. The DNA for the CDR3 is TGTGCCAGCGCGACCGGGGGCGGCGAGCAGTACTTC. Translating gives CASATGGGEQYF.

The chain carries TRBV11-2 and TRBJ1-4; TRBD1 agrees at 8 bases. V was clipped by 6 bases and J by 8 bases; unmatched bases: 8. Germline CDR1 SGHAT, CDR2 FQNNGV. The CDR3 totals 14 residues. The CDR3 nucleotides are TGTGCCAGCAGTCCACAGGGGGGTGGGGAAAAACTGTTTTTT. Amino acid sequence: CASSPQGGGEKLFF.

The chain links TRBV28 to TRBJ1-4; D is undetermined. This CDR3 has 11 residues. Germline CDR1 MDHEN, CDR2 SYDVKM. Trimming took 6 bases from V and 3 from J, leaving 2 bases between them. The CDR3 sequence: CASRSNEKLFF. The DNA of the CDR3 is TGTGCCAGCAGGTCTAATGAAAAACTGTTTTTT.

The V and J genes are TRBV5-4 and TRBJ1-2, with TRBD1 matching over 10 bases. This CDR3 spans 15 amino acids. Germline CDR1 is SGHNT and CDR2 is YYREEE (reference sequence). The V and J ends lost 0 bases and 9 bases, in that order; junction bases with no gene match: 8. CDR3 in DNA: TGTGCCAGCAGCTTGGGGGACAGGGGCTCGTTGAGCTACACCTTC. It translates to CASSLGDRGSLSYTF.

This chain joins TRBV7-8 and TRBJ2-7; a possible D gene is TRBD2 (5 bases). The germline CDR1 and CDR2 sequences are SGHVS and FQNEAQ. V gave up 4 bases and J gave up 3 bases, with 7 bases separating them. The CDR3 has 12 residues. Here the CDR3 reads CASSYGDYEQYF. CDR3 bases: TGTGCCAGCAGCTACGGGGACTACGAGCAGTACTTC.

The chain couples TRBV6-4 to TRBJ1-2; the D gene is possibly TRBD1 (5 bases). Germline CDR1 and CDR2: MRHNA and SNTAGT. The CDR3 consists of 16 residues. The V end was cut by 2 bases, the J end by 0 bases, with 13 bases between. The CDR3 here is CASSDRGEISNYGYTF. CDR3 DNA: TGTGCCAGCAGTGACAGGGGAGAGATATCTAACTATGGCTACACCTTC.

This clone was picked up a small number of times. The chain uses TRBV5-6 and TRBJ1-1; D is ambiguous. The V end lost 0 bases, the J end lost 3 bases, and 12 bases lay between the germline ends. CDR3 size: 15 residues. In germline, CDR1 is SGHDT, CDR2 YYEEEE. The CDR3 sequence is CASSLDGVGYTEAFF. The CDR3 coding sequence is TGTGCCAGCAGCTTGGACGGGGTGGGGTACACTGAAGCTTTCTTT.

CDR3 sequence: CASSLGSVLGNTEAFF. DNA of the CDR3: TGCGCCAGCAGCTTAGGGTCGGTTCTTGGGAACACTGAAGCTTTCTTT. This chain uses TRBV5-1 with TRBJ1-1; D is unresolved. V shed 2 bases and J shed 1 base, with 15 bases lying between them. The CDR3 length is 16 residues. Looked up from germline, CDR1 is SGHRS and CDR2 is YFSETQ.

The J gene is TRBJ1-5, the V gene TRBV19; 7 bases align to TRBD1. Germline assignment: CDR1 LNHDA and CDR2 SQIVND (reference sequence). V was pared by 5 bases and J by 1 base, with 14 bases of the junction left unmatched. The CDR3 is made up of 18 amino acids. The chain's CDR3 is CASSQADRAFSSNQPQHF. Here the CDR3 DNA reads TGTGCCAGTAGTCAGGCCGACAGGGCCTTTTCGAGCAATCAGCCCCAGCATTTT.

This clone appeared a single time. The chain is built from TRBV5-5 and TRBJ2-3, with D tentatively TRBD1 (5 bases). V was shortened by 3 bases and J by 0 bases, with 11 bases between the two germline ends. Germline V lookup: CDR1 SGHKS, CDR2 YYEKEE (reference sequence). The CDR3 consists of 15 residues. The CDR3 coding sequence is TGTGCCAGCAGCTGGGGCGGATCTAGCACAGATACGCAGTATTTT. Its protein is CASSWGGSSTDTQYF.

The chain joins TRBV28 to TRBJ1-3; D is undetermined. Germline V CDR1 and CDR2: MDHEN, SYDVKM. This CDR3 region has 13 residues. Trimming took off 2 bases at V and 8 bases at J, with 10 bases between the two ends. CDR3 sequence (DNA): TGTGCCAGCAGTTTAACGGACCCGGACACCATATATTTT. It encodes CASSLTDPDTIYF.

The chain joins TRBV5-6 to TRBJ1-5; 7 positions agree with TRBD1. V was pared by 4 bases and J by 4 bases, with 2 bases of the junction left unmatched. The germline CDR1 and CDR2 sequences are SGHDT and YYEEEE. The CDR3 contains 13 residues. As DNA, the CDR3 is TGTGCCAGCAGCCCAGGGGGAAATCAGCCCCAGCATTTT. Encoded protein: CASSPGGNQPQHF.

The chain uses TRBV7-9 and TRBJ2-2; unclear D gene. From germline, CDR1 is SEHNR and CDR2 FQNEAQ (reference sequence). This CDR3 is 13 amino acids long. Trimming shortened V by 5 bases and J by 3 bases, and 7 bases separated the two germline ends. The CDR3 sequence: CASSPFDTGELFF. CDR3 DNA sequence: TGTGCCAGCAGCCCGTTTGACACCGGGGAGCTGTTTTTT.

The chain combines TRBV21-1 with TRBJ2-7; the D call of TRBD1 is as the table states it, not checked on the DNA. TRBV21-1 is a recognized pseudogene. This CDR3 region has 14 residues. CDR3 loop: CASTKKGDAGTVPF. CDR3 nucleotides: TGTGCCAGCACCAAGAAGGGGGATGCAGGGACCGTGCCCTTC.

CDR3: CASRTRQTYNSPLHF. Written as DNA, the CDR3 is TGTGCCAGCAGAACCCGACAGACCTATAATTCACCCCTCCACTTT. The gene calls are TRBV27 and TRBJ1-6, with TRBD1 as a possible D gene (5 bases). The V gene's germline CDR1 is MNHEY and CDR2 SMNVEV (reference sequence). V was clipped by 6 bases and J by 2 bases, with 11 bases between them. The CDR3 extends over 15 amino acids.

The chain couples TRBV5-8 to TRBJ2-2; D possibly corresponds to TRBD2 (6 bases). V lost 4 bases and J 7 bases, leaving 23 bases between the germline ends. Per the germline V gene, CDR1 is SGHTS and CDR2 is YDEGEE. CDR3 length: 17 residues. CDR3: CASSRGFAGPINGELFF. The CDR3 DNA reads as TGTGCCAGCAGCAGAGGATTCGCGGGACCTATCAACGGGGAGCTGTTTTTT.

V gene TRBV19 combines with J gene TRBJ1-6; D is unclear. Per the germline V gene, CDR1 is LNHDA and CDR2 is SQIVND (reference sequence). The CDR3 runs 15 residues. Trimming pared 1 base from V and 9 bases from J, leaving 13 bases between. The CDR3 DNA follows: TGTGCCAGTAGTATAGTGTCGGATAGAAGTTCACCCCTCCACTTT. Amino acid sequence: CASSIVSDRSSPLHF.

The chain combines TRBV5-1 with TRBJ2-1; TRBD2 matches at 10 bases. The CDR3 spans 16 residues. Germline V gene sequence: CDR1 SGHRS, CDR2 YFSETQ. The J segment lost 3 bases and the V segment lost 2 bases, leaving 5 bases of the junction unmatched. CDR3 region: CASSFPWTSGYNEQFF. The CDR3 DNA is TGCGCCAGCAGCTTCCCATGGACTAGCGGCTACAATGAGCAGTTCTTC.

This clone was recorded once. V is TRBV30 and J is TRBJ1-1, with D unclear. Germline CDR1 is GTSNPN and CDR2 is SVGIG (reference sequence). The length of the CDR3 is 11 residues. The V end lost 0 bases, the J end lost 10 bases, and 9 bases lay between the germline ends. The CDR3 region has the DNA TGTGCCTGGAGTGTACTTTGGGGAGCTTTCTTT. Protein: CAWSVLWGAFF. Together with reference TRBV30 and TRBJ1-1, the CDR3 gives the full variable domain: SQTIHQWPATLVQPVGSPLSLECTVEGTSNPNLYWYRQAAGRGLQLLFYSVGIGQISSEVPQNLSASRPQDRQFILSSKKLLLSDSGFYLCAWSVLWGAFFGQGTRLTVV.

J is TRBJ2-3 and V is TRBV5-1; D could derive from TRBD1 or TRBD2 (6 bases each). This CDR3 contains 16 residues. Looked up from germline, CDR1 is SGHRS and CDR2 is YFSETQ. Trimming stripped 3 bases from V and 7 bases from J, with 21 bases between. CDR3 sequence reads: CASSWGQVEGPNTQYF. The CDR3 DNA reads TGCGCCAGCAGCTGGGGGCAGGTGGAGGGCCCGAATACGCAGTATTTT.

The J gene is TRBJ1-1, the V gene TRBV30; D is perhaps TRBD1 (5 bases). V dropped 4 bases and J dropped 0 bases, with 15 bases sitting between them. Germline V gene lookup returns CDR1 GTSNPN and CDR2 SVGIG (reference sequence). This CDR3 is 15 amino acids long. CDR3: CAWNGGGALNTEAFF. DNA of the CDR3: TGTGCCTGGAATGGGGGAGGGGCGCTGAACACTGAAGCTTTCTTT.